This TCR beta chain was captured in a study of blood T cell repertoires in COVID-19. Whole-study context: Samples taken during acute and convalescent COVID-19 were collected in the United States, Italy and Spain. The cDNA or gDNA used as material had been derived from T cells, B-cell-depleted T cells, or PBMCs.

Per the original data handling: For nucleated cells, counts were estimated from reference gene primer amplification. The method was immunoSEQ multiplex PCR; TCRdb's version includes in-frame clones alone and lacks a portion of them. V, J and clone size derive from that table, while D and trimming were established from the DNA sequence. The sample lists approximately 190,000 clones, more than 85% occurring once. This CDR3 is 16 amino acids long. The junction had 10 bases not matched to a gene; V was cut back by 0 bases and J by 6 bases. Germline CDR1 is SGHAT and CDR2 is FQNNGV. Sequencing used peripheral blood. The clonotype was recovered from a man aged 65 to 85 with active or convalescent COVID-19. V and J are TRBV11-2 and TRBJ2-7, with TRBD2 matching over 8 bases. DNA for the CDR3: TGTGCCAGCAGCTTAGATTGGATAGCGGGAAGTCGCGAGCAGTACTTC. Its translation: CASSLDWIAGSREQYF.